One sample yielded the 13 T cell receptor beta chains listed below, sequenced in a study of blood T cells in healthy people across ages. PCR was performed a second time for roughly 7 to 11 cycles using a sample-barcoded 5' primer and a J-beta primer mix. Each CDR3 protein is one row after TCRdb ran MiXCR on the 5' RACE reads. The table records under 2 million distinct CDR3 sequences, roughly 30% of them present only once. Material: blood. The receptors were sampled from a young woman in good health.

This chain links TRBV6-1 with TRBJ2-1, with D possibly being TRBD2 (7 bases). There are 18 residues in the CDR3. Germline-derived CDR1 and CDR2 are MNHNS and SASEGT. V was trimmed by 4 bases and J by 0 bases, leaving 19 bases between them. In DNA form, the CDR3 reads TGTGCCAGCAGTGCTTATGTCCGGGGGGCCTCCTCCTACAATGAGCAGTTCTTC. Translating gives CASSAYVRGASSYNEQFF.

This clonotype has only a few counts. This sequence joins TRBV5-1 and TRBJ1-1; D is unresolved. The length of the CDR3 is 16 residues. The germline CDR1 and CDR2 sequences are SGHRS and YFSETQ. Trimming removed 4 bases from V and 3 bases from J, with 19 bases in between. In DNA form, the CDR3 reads TGCGCCAGCAGCCCCAGCCGGTTGGGGAGAGACACTGAAGCTTTCTTT. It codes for CASSPSRLGRDTEAFF.

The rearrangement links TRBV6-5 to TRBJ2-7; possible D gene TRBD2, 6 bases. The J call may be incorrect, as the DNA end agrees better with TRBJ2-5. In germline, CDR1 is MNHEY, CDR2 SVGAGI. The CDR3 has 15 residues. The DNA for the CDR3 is TGTGCCAGCAGTTACGCCCGGGGGAGCGTAAAGACCCAGTACTTC. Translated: CASSYARGSVKTQYF.

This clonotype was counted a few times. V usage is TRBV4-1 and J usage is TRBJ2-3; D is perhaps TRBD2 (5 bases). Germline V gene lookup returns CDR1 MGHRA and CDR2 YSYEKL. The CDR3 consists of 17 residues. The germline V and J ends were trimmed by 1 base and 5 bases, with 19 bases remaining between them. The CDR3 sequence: CASSQAPEWAEGDTQYF. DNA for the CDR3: TGCGCCAGCAGCCAAGCACCCGAATGGGCAGAGGGAGATACGCAGTATTTT.

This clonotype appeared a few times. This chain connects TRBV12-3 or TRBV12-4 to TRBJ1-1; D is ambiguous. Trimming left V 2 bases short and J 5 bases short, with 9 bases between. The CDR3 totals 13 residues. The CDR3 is CASSLKVGTEAFF. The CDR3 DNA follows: TGTGCCAGCAGTTTAAAGGTCGGTACTGAAGCTTTCTTT.

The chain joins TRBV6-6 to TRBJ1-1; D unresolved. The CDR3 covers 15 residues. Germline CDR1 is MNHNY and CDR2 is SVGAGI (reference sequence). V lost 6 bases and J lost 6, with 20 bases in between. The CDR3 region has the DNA TGTGCCAGCAGATCGGACCGAGCCCTTAGGGCTGAAGCTTTCTTT. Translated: CASRSDRALRAEAFF.

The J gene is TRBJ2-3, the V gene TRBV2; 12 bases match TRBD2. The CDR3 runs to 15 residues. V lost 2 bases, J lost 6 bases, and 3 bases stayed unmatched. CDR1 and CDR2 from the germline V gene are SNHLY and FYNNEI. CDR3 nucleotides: TGTGCCAGCAGTGAACGTACTAGCGGGAGGGATACGCAGTATTTT. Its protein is CASSERTSGRDTQYF.

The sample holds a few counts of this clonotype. CDR3 nucleotides: TGTGCCAGCAGGAAATCAGGGGGCGCGAGCACTGAAGCTTTCTTT. Protein product: CASRKSGGASTEAFF. The rearrangement joins TRBV6-5 to TRBJ1-1; 8 nucleotides line up with TRBD1. Germline CDR1 MNHEY, CDR2 SVGAGI. V lost 6 bases and J lost 4; bases outside the gene matches: 10. The CDR3 loop spans 15 amino acids.

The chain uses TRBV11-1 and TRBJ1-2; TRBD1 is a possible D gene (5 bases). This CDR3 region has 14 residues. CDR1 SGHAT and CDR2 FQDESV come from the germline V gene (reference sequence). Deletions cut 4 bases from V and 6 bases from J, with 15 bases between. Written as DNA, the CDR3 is TGTGCCAGCAGCTCCGGCGGAGGGGTTGATGGCTACACCTTC. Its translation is CASSSGGGVDGYTF.

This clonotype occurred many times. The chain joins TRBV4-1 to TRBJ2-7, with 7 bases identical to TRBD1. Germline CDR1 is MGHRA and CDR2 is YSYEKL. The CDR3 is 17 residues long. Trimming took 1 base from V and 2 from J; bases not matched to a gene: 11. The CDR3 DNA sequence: TGCGCCAGCAGCCAAGTAAGGGCTGGGGACAGAACCTACGAGCAGTACTTC. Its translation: CASSQVRAGDRTYEQYF.

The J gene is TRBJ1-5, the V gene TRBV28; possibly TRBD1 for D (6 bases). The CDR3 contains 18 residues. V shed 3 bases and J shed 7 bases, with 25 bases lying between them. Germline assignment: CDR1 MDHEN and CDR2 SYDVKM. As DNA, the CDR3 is TGTGCCAGCAGTTTTTTTTACCCAGGACAGTTCCGACGCCAGCCCCAGCATTTT. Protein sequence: CASSFFYPGQFRRQPQHF.

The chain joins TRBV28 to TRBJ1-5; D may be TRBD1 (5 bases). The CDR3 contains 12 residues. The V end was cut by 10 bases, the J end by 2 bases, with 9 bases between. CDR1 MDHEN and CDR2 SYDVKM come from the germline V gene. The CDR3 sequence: CATGRRNQPQHF. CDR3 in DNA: TGTGCCACGGGACGGCGCAATCAGCCCCAGCATTTT.

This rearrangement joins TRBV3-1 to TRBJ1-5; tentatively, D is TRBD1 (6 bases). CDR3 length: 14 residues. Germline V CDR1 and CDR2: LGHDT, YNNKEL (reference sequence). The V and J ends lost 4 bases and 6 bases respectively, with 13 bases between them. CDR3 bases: TGTGCCAGCAGCCCGGCCAGGGGAGGTCAGCCCCAGCATTTT. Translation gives CASSPARGGQPQHF.